This paragraph reports one T cell receptor (beta chain). Antigen specificity is unknown. The CDR3 covers 15 residues. In germline, CDR1 is SGHRS, CDR2 YFSETQ. Between the trimmed V and J ends, which lost 0 bases and 2 bases, there was a span of 10 bases. A second PCR, run for 7 to 11 cycles, used a sample-barcoded 5' primer plus a J-beta primer mix. TCRdb passed the 5' RACE reads through MiXCR, listing each CDR3 protein once. Of 1,300,000 or so distinct CDR3 sequences in the sample, almost 60% are singletons; the top ten hold over 5%. The sample comes from a study of blood T cells in healthy people across ages. Study-wide points: Changes in expanded clonotypes were possibly confounded, as the CMV status of donors was unknown. Significant beta diversity loss was already apparent by age roughly 43, declining roughly linearly.

The chain joins TRBV5-1 to TRBJ2-3; the D is unclear. The receptor was isolated from a man aged 18 to 30 in good health. The specimen was blood. This chain's CDR3 is CASSLEGFPTDTQYF. The CDR3 DNA reads TGCGCCAGCAGCTTGGAAGGGTTTCCCACAGATACGCAGTATTTT.